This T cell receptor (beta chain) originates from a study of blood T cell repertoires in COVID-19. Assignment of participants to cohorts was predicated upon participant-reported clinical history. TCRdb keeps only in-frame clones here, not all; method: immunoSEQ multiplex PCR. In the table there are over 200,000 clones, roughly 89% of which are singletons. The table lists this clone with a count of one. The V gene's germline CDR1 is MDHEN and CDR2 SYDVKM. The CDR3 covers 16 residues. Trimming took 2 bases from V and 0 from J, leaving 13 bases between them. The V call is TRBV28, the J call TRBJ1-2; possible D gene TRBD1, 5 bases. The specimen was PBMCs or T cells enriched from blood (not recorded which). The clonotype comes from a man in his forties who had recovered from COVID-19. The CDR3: CASSLGGDAANYGYTF. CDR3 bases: TGTGCCAGCAGTTTAGGGGGGGACGCTGCTAACTATGGCTACACCTTC.